Below are 27 T cell receptor beta chains sequenced from a single sample in a study of blood T cell repertoires in COVID-19. Assay used: immunoSEQ multiplex PCR; TCRdb lists only in-frame clones, some missing. In the table there are about 59,000 clones, over 75% of which are singletons. Sequenced material: peripheral blood. The receptors here all came from a human donor in a cohort sampled during active COVID-19.

The chain joins TRBV14 to TRBJ2-1; TRBD2 matches 11 bases. This CDR3 region has 15 residues. With V trimmed by 1 base and J by 10 bases, 6 bases remained unmatched. Germline V gives CDR1 SGHDN, CDR2 FVKESK. This CDR3 reads CASSQVSGRAREQFF. CDR3 coding DNA: TGTGCCAGCAGCCAAGTTAGCGGGAGGGCCCGGGAGCAGTTCTTC.

In this sample, this clone turned up once. The chain carries TRBV28 and TRBJ2-2, with D perhaps TRBD2 (6 bases). V gave up 3 bases and J gave up 5 bases, with 16 bases separating them. Germline CDR1 reads MDHEN; CDR2 reads SYDVKM. The CDR3 is made up of 16 amino acids. This chain's CDR3 is CASSFLGGFRTGELFF. CDR3 nucleotides: TGTGCCAGCAGTTTCCTTGGGGGGTTCCGAACCGGGGAGCTGTTTTTT.

The rearrangement uses TRBV28 and TRBJ1-5; D is unclear. The germline V and J ends were trimmed by 10 bases and 0 bases, with 13 bases remaining between them. The germline CDR1 and CDR2 sequences are MDHEN and SYDVKM. This CDR3 contains 14 residues. Written as DNA, the CDR3 is TGTGCCACCGCTAGTGAATATAGCAATCAGCCCCAGCATTTT. The encoded protein is CATASEYSNQPQHF.

The chain has TRBV28 and TRBJ1-5, with 7 bases identical to TRBD1. The germline V gene encodes CDR1 MDHEN and CDR2 SYDVKM. V trimming: 10 bases; J trimming: 5 bases; junction bases outside the gene matches: 14. This CDR3 spans 15 amino acids. For the CDR3, the DNA is TGTGCCACCAAACCACAGGGGCAGGCGTATCAGCCCCAGCATTTT. Encoded protein: CATKPQGQAYQPQHF.

This chain connects TRBV6-6 to TRBJ2-3, with 7 bases identical to TRBD2. The J segment lost 5 bases and the V segment lost 8 bases, leaving 7 bases of the junction unmatched. CDR1 and CDR2 from the germline V gene are MNHNY and SVGAGI (reference sequence). The CDR3 has 13 amino acids. CDR3 in amino acids: CASAWEGRDTQYF. Written as DNA, the CDR3 is TGTGCCAGCGCGTGGGAGGGCAGAGATACGCAGTATTTT.

The genes are TRBV23-1 and TRBJ1-2; TRBD1 aligns across 7 bases. TRBV23-1 qualifies as an ORF whose function is uncertain. This CDR3 region has 12 residues. V was pared by 11 bases and J by 0 bases, with 3 bases of the junction left unmatched. In DNA, the CDR3 is TGCGCCCACAGGGGCTCTAACTATGGCTACACCTTC. This encodes CAHRGSNYGYTF.

The V gene is TRBV4-3, the J gene TRBJ1-6, with D perhaps TRBD1 (6 bases). The CDR3 runs to 12 residues. V lost 4 bases, J lost 15 bases, and 13 bases lay in between. Germline values: CDR1 LGHNA, CDR2 YSLEER. The DNA of the CDR3 is TGCGCCAGCAGCCCCGGGGGGCAGATCCTCCACTTT. This gives the protein CASSPGGQILHF.

The chain employs TRBV19 and TRBJ1-1; the match to TRBD1 covers 9 bases. The J segment lost 2 bases and the V segment lost 1 base, leaving 11 bases of the junction unmatched. CDR3 length: 18 residues. In germline, CDR1 is LNHDA, CDR2 SQIVND (reference sequence). The CDR3 is CASSIASDRGSFNTEAFF. CDR3 nucleotide sequence: TGTGCCAGTAGTATAGCCTCGGACAGGGGTAGCTTTAACACTGAAGCTTTCTTT.

This clone was counted only a few times. The gene calls are TRBV10-3 and TRBJ1-5; D call uncertain. CDR1 and CDR2 from the germline V gene are ENHRY and SYGVKD. This CDR3 is 16 amino acids long. Trimming removed 2 bases at V and 8 bases at J, with 19 bases between. CDR3 sequence reads: CAISEGAGPVVKPQHF. The CDR3 nucleotides are TGTGCCATCAGTGAGGGCGCGGGCCCGGTCGTGAAGCCCCAGCATTTT.

This sequence joins TRBV19 and TRBJ2-5, with D possibly being TRBD2 (6 bases). The CDR3 sequence is 13 residues long. V lost 6 bases, J lost 4 bases, and 12 bases lay in between. Germline values: CDR1 LNHDA, CDR2 SQIVND (reference sequence). The CDR3 nucleotides read TGTGCCAGTAGGCCACTGGGGGGAGAGACCCAGTACTTC. Amino acids: CASRPLGGETQYF.

V is TRBV5-1 and J is TRBJ2-4; TRBD2 agrees at 10 bases. This CDR3 has 18 residues. Germline CDR1 and CDR2: SGHRS and YFSETQ. Trimming at V came to 0 bases and at J to 0 bases, leaving 6 bases not matched to a gene. The CDR3: CASSLGPSGSVAKNIQYF. The CDR3 region has the DNA TGCGCCAGCAGCTTGGGCCCTAGCGGGAGTGTAGCCAAAAACATTCAGTACTTC.

V and J are TRBV15 and TRBJ1-4, with 9 bases identical to TRBD1. Looked up from germline, CDR1 is LNHNV and CDR2 is YYDKDF (reference sequence). This CDR3 spans 19 amino acids. J was trimmed by 0 bases and V by 7 bases; bases with no gene match: 15. This chain's CDR3 is CATKLTNLRQGATNEKLFF. CDR3 DNA sequence: TGTGCCACCAAACTAACAAATCTCCGACAGGGGGCAACTAATGAAAAACTGTTTTTT.

The chain links TRBV27 to TRBJ2-7; 8 bases line up with TRBD2. The CDR3 length is 14 residues. The trim removed 6 bases at V and 5 bases at J, leaving 9 bases unmatched. CDR1 and CDR2 (germline): MNHEY, SMNVEV (reference sequence). For the CDR3, the DNA is TGTGCCAGCAGCCCCAGCGGGAGACGAGACGAGCAGTACTTC. This encodes CASSPSGRRDEQYF.

A few counts support this clone. The rearrangement uses TRBV7-2 and TRBJ2-1, with TRBD2 matching 8 bases. The CDR3 has 16 residues. CDR1 is SGHTA, CDR2 FQGNSA, per germline. V was pared by 9 bases and J by 6 bases, with 16 bases of the junction left unmatched. The CDR3 loop reads CASRGRGRSRSNEQFF. CDR3 bases: TGTGCCAGTAGAGGTCGCGGGAGGTCCCGATCCAATGAGCAGTTCTTC. Complete variable domain (other parts from reference TRBV7-2 and TRBJ2-1): GAGVSQSPSNKVTEKGKDVELRCDPISGHTALYWYRQSLGQGLEFLIYFQGNSAPDKSGLPSDRFSAERTGGSVSTLTIQRTQQEDSAVYLCASRGRGRSRSNEQFFGPGTRLTVL.

In its sample, this clone was seen once. V gene TRBV6-2 or TRBV6-3 combines with J gene TRBJ1-1; no clear D. The CDR3 covers 14 residues. Trimming took 4 bases from V and 1 from J, leaving 10 bases between them. CDR1 is MNHEY, CDR2 SVGEGT, per germline. The CDR3 DNA reads as TGTGCCAGCAGTTCGAACACCAAGAACACTGAAGCTTTCTTT. Its translation is CASSSNTKNTEAFF.

The CDR3 sequence is CASSSIRVYNSPLHF. For the CDR3, the DNA is TGTGCCAGCAGTTCCATCAGGGTCTATAATTCACCCCTCCACTTT. This chain links TRBV6-5 with TRBJ1-6; TRBD1 is a possible D gene (5 bases). The CDR3 is 15 amino acids. The V and J ends lost 4 bases and 3 bases respectively, with 10 bases between them. Germline V gives CDR1 MNHEY, CDR2 SVGAGI.

The chain recombines TRBV29-1 with TRBJ1-1; D not resolved. This CDR3 is built from 10 residues. V shed 0 bases and J shed 8 bases, with 4 bases lying between them. From germline, CDR1 is SQVTM and CDR2 ANQGSEA. The CDR3 DNA follows: TGCAGCGTTGAAGACAGGGAAGCTTTCTTT. It encodes CSVEDREAFF. The full variable domain, rest sourced from reference TRBV29-1 and TRBJ1-1, is SAVISQKPSRDICQRGTSLTIQCQVDSQVTMMFWYRQQPGQSLTLIATANQGSEATYESGFVIDKFPISRPNLTFSTLTVSNMSPEDSSIYLCSVEDREAFFGQGTRLTVV.

The rearrangement uses TRBV3-1 (or the pseudogene TRBV3-2) and TRBJ2-1; the match to TRBD1 covers 7 bases. The germline gives CDR1 LGHDT, CDR2 YNNKEL (reference sequence). The CDR3 sequence is 17 residues long. V lost 6 bases and J lost 2; bases outside the gene matches: 13. In DNA form, the CDR3 reads TGTGCCAGCAGAGGGGGCCAACCAGGGGCGCCCTACAATGAGCAGTTCTTC. This translates into CASRGGQPGAPYNEQFF.

The CDR3 loop reads CAWTTGDLSAFF. In nucleotides, the CDR3 is TGTGCCTGGACGACAGGGGACTTATCGGCTTTCTTT. The J gene is TRBJ1-1, the V gene TRBV30, with 8 positions matching TRBD1. The CDR3 is 12 amino acids. CDR1 is GTSNPN, CDR2 SVGIG, per germline (reference sequence). With V trimmed by 4 bases and J by 11 bases, 9 bases remained unmatched.

The chain carries TRBV5-1 and TRBJ2-7, with 14 positions matching TRBD2. Losses at the gene ends were 4 bases for V and 7 bases for J; bases not matched to a gene: 7. Germline V gene data show CDR1 as SGHRS and CDR2 as YFSETQ. CDR3 length: 15 residues. The CDR3: CASSPRLAGGKEQYF. The CDR3 DNA reads as TGCGCCAGCAGCCCCAGACTAGCGGGAGGGAAGGAGCAGTACTTC.

This chain connects TRBV29-1 to TRBJ1-4, with D perhaps TRBD1 (6 bases). Germline CDR1 and CDR2: SQVTM and ANQGSEA. The CDR3 has 12 residues. V lost 4 bases and J 8 bases, leaving 11 bases between the germline ends. The CDR3: CSVVRGGEKLFF. The DNA of the CDR3 is TGCAGCGTTGTCAGGGGCGGAGAAAAACTGTTTTTT.

This clone was seen a few times. V gene TRBV28 combines with J gene TRBJ2-2; a possible D gene is TRBD2 (5 bases). The V end lost 3 bases, the J end lost 1 base, and 9 bases lay between the germline ends. Germline CDR1 MDHEN, CDR2 SYDVKM. CDR3 length: 15 amino acids. The CDR3 region is CASSFGVMNTGELFF. The DNA of the CDR3 is TGTGCCAGCAGTTTCGGGGTTATGAACACCGGGGAGCTGTTTTTT.

This clone appeared a single time. V is TRBV7-9 and J is TRBJ1-2, with D possibly matching TRBD1 (5 bases). This CDR3 has 14 residues. Germline CDR1 and CDR2: SEHNR and FQNEAQ (reference sequence). Trimming removed 1 base at V and 4 bases at J, with 10 bases between. The CDR3: CASSLEQASYGYTF. The CDR3 region has the DNA TGTGCCAGCAGCTTAGAACAGGCGAGCTATGGCTACACCTTC.

The J gene is TRBJ2-7, the V gene TRBV5-6, with D maybe TRBD2 (6 bases). Trimming shortened V by 4 bases and J by 3 bases, and 14 bases separated the two germline ends. Germline CDR1 SGHDT, CDR2 YYEEEE. The CDR3 has 14 residues. The CDR3 DNA reads TGTGCCAGCAGCGGCCGGGGAGGATTCTACGAGCAGTACTTC. It encodes CASSGRGGFYEQYF.

This clone was seen a single time. The chain couples TRBV18 to TRBJ2-1; 13 nucleotides line up with TRBD2. The CDR3 runs 16 residues. V shed 6 bases, J shed 4 bases, and the junction held 6 bases outside the gene matches. Germline CDR1 and CDR2: KGHSH and LQKENI. Here the CDR3 reads CASSHGLAGVYNEQFF. In nucleotides, the CDR3 is TGTGCCAGCTCCCACGGACTAGCGGGAGTTTACAATGAGCAGTTCTTC.

In the case of this clone: A read error may produce the germline difference seen at one junction end. This rearrangement joins TRBV5-1 to TRBJ2-2, with 8 bases identical to TRBD1. The CDR3 consists of 15 residues. Per germline, CDR1 SGHRS and CDR2 YFSETQ. The CDR3 DNA sequence: TGCGCCACCAGCCCTAGGACAGGGTCCACCGGGGAGCTGTTTTTT. As protein: CATSPRTGSTGELFF.

The J gene is TRBJ2-2, the V gene TRBV14, with TRBD1 identical over 7 bases. The CDR3 consists of 14 residues. With 6 bases clipped from V and 3 bases from J, the junction kept 4 bases outside the gene matches. Germline assignment: CDR1 SGHDN and CDR2 FVKESK. The CDR3 spells CASRRQGYTGELFF. The CDR3 DNA reads as TGTGCCAGCAGGAGACAGGGCTACACCGGGGAGCTGTTTTTT.